This T cell receptor (beta chain) emerged from a study of blood T cell repertoires in COVID-19. About the research overall: Sources were T cells, B-cell-depleted T cells, or PBMCs; the material itself was cDNA or gDNA.

The authors' processing: From reference gene primer amplification, estimates of nucleated cell counts were derived. Assay: immunoSEQ multiplex PCR; the TCRdb copy retains only in-frame clones and omits some. The DNA was the basis for D and trimming; V, J and clone size are from that table. The sample gives some 340,000 clones, over 90% of which show up once; about 4% is in the top ten. This clone showed up just once. Individuals aged about 18 to 100 years were recruited from roughly 22 US areas. Germline V gene data show CDR1 as SGHTA and CDR2 as FQGNSA. V gave up 1 base and J gave up 4 bases, with 13 bases separating them. CDR3 length: 15 amino acids.

This clonotype originated in a woman in her thirties who had been exposed to COVID-19. The sequenced material came from PBMCs or T cells enriched from blood (not recorded which). J is TRBJ1-2 and V is TRBV7-2, with TRBD1 as a possible D gene (5 bases). CDR3 DNA sequence: TGTGCCAGCAGCTTAGGTATGGGGGGACGCTATGGCTACACCTTC. It codes for CASSLGMGGRYGYTF.